These T cell receptor beta chains were read from a single sample in a study of blood T cell repertoires in COVID-19. Using immunoSEQ multiplex PCR, the repertoire was profiled, and TCRdb retains in-frame clones only, with some absent. The sample includes under 300,000 clones, 86% of them seen just once. Sequences were obtained from peripheral blood. The receptors were gathered from a man aged 60 to 75 with acute or convalescent COVID-19. Each CDR3 is given with its conserved first and last residue. The D gene is left open where the match is weak. Where a row states a size, it is once, few, many or the class of an expanded clone; other rows omit it.

V,D,J,size,DNA,CDR3
TRBV13,TRBD1,TRBJ2-4,NA,TGTGCCAGCAGCTCCTCAATCCGGACAGGGGCAGACATTCAGTACTTC,CASSSSIRTGADIQYF
TRBV5-6,NA,TRBJ1-1,few,TGTGCCAGCAGACCCGGGGGAGACCTGAGAACTGAAGCTTTCTTT,CASRPGGDLRTEAFF
TRBV28,NA,TRBJ1-5,NA,TGTGCCAGCAGTTTGGGGCAGCAAAATCAGCCCCAGCATTTT,CASSLGQQNQPQHF
TRBV6-5,NA,TRBJ2-2,NA,TGTGCCAGCAGGGTGGAGGGTACCGGGGAGCTGTTTTTT,CASRVEGTGELFF
TRBV14,TRBD1,TRBJ2-1,NA,TGTGCCAGCAGCCAAGGGGGACAGGGAGTGTGGAATGAGCAGTTCTTC,CASSQGGQGVWNEQFF
TRBV28,TRBD2,TRBJ2-7,NA,TGTGCCAGCAGTTCTAGCGGGAGAACCTACGAGCAGTACTTC,CASSSSGRTYEQYF
TRBV27,TRBD1,TRBJ1-5,NA,TGTGCCAGCAGTCCCCAGGGACAGAGCAATCAGCCCCAGCATTTT,CASSPQGQSNQPQHF
TRBV7-9,NA,TRBJ2-1,NA,TGTGCCAGCAGCTTAGGGGCGGGTTTAGGGAACAATGAGCAGTTCTTC,CASSLGAGLGNNEQFF
TRBV4-3,TRBD1,TRBJ1-5,NA,TGCGCCAGCAGCCAAGGGTACAGGGGTGGGGACAATCAGCCCCAGCATTTT,CASSQGYRGGDNQPQHF
TRBV7-7,TRBD2,TRBJ2-5,once,TGTGCTAGCAGCCTTAGCGGGACCGACCAAGAGACCCAGTACTTC,CASSLSGTDQETQYF
TRBV5-1,TRBD2,TRBJ2-1,NA,TGCGCCAGCAGCCCGACTAGCGGGAGGGACAATGAGCAGTTCTTC,CASSPTSGRDNEQFF
TRBV2,NA,TRBJ2-7,NA,TGTGCCAGCAGGGCCACGCTCTCCTACGAGCAGTACTTC,CASRATLSYEQYF
TRBV12-3/TRBV12-4,NA,TRBJ2-1,once,TGTGCCAGCACCGTAGCGCCCGAGAATGAGCAGTTCTTC,CASTVAPENEQFF
TRBV19,NA,TRBJ2-1,NA,TGTGCCACCCGTCCCCGCGGGGCCTACAATGAGCAGTTCTTC,CATRPRGAYNEQFF
TRBV27,NA,TRBJ2-7,once,TGTGCCAGCTCAGCGGGCCCCCTCTCCTACGAGCAGTACTTC,CASSAGPLSYEQYF
TRBV10-3,TRBD2,TRBJ2-3,NA,TGTGCCATCAGTGAGTCGACTAGCGGAGGCACAGATACGCAGTATTTT,CAISESTSGGTDTQYF
TRBV24-1,TRBD1,TRBJ2-3,NA,TGTGCCACCAGTGATTCCACCGGGACAGGGGTTTGGAGTACGCAGTATTTT,CATSDSTGTGVWSTQYF